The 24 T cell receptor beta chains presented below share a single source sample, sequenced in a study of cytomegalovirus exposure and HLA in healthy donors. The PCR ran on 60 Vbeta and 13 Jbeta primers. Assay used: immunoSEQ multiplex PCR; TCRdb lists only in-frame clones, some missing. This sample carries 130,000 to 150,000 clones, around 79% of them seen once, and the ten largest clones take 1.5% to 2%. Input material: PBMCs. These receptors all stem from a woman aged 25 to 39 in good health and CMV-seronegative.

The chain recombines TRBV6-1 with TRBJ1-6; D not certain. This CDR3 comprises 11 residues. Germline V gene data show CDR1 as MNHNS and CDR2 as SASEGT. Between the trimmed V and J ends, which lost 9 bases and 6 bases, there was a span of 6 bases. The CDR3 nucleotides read TGTGCCAGTGGGAGTAATTCACCCCTCCACTTT. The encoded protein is CASGSNSPLHF.

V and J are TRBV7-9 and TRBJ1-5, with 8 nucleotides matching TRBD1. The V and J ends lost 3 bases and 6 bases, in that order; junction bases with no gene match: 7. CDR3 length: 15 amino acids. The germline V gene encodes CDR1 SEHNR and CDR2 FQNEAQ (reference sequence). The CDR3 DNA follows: TGTGCCAGCAGCTTTGGACAGGGTTTTGGTCAGCCCCAGCATTTT. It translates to CASSFGQGFGQPQHF.

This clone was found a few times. As DNA, the CDR3 is TGTGCCAGCAGGCCGAACTCCAACACTGGGGGGATGAACACTGAAGCTTTCTTT. The encoded protein is CASRPNSNTGGMNTEAFF. The genes are TRBV2 and TRBJ1-1; TRBD1 is a possible D gene (5 bases). The CDR3 is 18 amino acids. Trimming stripped 6 bases from V and 0 bases from J, with 23 bases between. Germline CDR1 and CDR2: SNHLY and FYNNEI.

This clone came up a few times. In nucleotides, the CDR3 is TGTGCCTGGAATCTACGACACGGCTACACCTTC. Protein product: CAWNLRHGYTF. This rearrangement joins TRBV30 to TRBJ1-2, with D unresolved. This CDR3 has 11 amino acids. Per the germline V gene, CDR1 is GTSNPN and CDR2 is SVGIG (reference sequence). The ends were cut back, 4 bases at V and 8 bases at J, with 11 bases in the middle.

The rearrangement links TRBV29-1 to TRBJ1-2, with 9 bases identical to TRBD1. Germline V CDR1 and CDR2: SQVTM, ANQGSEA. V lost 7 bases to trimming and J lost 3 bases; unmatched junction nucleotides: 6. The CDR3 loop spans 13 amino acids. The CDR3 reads CSAVWTGDYGYTF. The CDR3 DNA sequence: TGCAGCGCTGTTTGGACAGGGGACTATGGCTACACCTTC.

CDR3 protein: CASPPRPYEQYF. Here the CDR3 DNA reads TGCGCCAGCCCTCCGCGCCCCTACGAGCAGTACTTC. The rearrangement uses TRBV5-1 and TRBJ2-7, with unresolved D. This CDR3 has 12 amino acids. Trimming removed 7 bases at V and 2 bases at J, with 10 bases between. CDR1 is SGHRS, CDR2 YFSETQ, per germline. The variable domain in full, completed from reference TRBV5-1 and TRBJ2-7, reads KAGVTQTPRYLIKTRGQQVTLSCSPISGHRSVSWYQQTPGQGLQFLFEYFSETQRNKGNFPGRFSGRQFSNSRSEMNVSTLELGDSALYLCASPPRPYEQYFGPGTRLTVT.

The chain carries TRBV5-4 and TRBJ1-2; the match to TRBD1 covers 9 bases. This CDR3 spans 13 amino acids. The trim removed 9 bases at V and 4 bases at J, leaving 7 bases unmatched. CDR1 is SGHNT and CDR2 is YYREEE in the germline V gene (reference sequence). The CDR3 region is CATGTGTGYGYTF. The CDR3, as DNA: TGTGCCACCGGGACAGGGACCGGCTATGGCTACACCTTC.

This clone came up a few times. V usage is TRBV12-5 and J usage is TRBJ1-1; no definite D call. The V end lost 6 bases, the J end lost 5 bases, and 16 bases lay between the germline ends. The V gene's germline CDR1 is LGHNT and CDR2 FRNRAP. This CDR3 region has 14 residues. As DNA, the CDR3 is TGTGCTAGTGGCCGGACCCGGGGAGGGACTGAAGCTTTCTTT. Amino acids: CASGRTRGGTEAFF.

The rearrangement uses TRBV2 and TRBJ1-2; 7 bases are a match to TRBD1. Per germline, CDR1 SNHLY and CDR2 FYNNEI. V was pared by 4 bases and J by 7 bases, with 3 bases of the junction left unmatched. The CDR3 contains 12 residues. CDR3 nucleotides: TGTGCCAGCAGTGGGACAGGTGGTGGCTACACCTTC. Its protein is CASSGTGGGYTF.

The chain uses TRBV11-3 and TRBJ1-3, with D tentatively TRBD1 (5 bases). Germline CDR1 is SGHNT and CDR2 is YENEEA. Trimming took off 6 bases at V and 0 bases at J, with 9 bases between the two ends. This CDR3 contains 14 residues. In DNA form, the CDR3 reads TGTGCCAGCAGTATCGGGGGCTCTGGAAACACCATATATTTT. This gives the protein CASSIGGSGNTIYF.

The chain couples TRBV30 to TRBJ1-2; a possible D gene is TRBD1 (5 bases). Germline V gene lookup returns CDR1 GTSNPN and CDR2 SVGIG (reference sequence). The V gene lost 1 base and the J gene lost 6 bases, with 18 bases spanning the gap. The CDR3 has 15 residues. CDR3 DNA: TGTGCCTGGAGTGCCGACCCGGGGGGGAAAAATGGCTACACCTTC. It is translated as CAWSADPGGKNGYTF.

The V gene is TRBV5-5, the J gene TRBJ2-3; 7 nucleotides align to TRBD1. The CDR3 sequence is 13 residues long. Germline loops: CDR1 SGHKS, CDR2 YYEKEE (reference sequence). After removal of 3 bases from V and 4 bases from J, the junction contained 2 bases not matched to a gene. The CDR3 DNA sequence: TGTGCCAGCAGCTCCCAGGGGGCAGATACGCAGTATTTT. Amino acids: CASSSQGADTQYF.

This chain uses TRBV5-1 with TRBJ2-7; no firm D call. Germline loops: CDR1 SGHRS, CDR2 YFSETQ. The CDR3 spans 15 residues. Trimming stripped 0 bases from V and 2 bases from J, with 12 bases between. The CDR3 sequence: CASSLASGGTYEQYF. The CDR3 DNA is TGCGCCAGCAGCTTGGCCTCTGGCGGAACCTACGAGCAGTACTTC.

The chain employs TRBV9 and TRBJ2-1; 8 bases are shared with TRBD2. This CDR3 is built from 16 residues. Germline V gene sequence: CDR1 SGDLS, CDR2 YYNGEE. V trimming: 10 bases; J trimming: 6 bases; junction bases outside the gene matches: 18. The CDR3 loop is CASTGLGRGGLNEQFF. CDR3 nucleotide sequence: TGTGCCTCTACTGGCCTAGGTCGGGGGGGACTCAATGAGCAGTTCTTC.

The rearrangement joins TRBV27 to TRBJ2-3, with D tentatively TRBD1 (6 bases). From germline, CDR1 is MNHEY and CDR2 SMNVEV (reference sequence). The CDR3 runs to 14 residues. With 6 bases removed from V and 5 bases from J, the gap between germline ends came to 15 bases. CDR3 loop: CASSSGVGGDTQYF. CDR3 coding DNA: TGTGCCAGCAGCTCCGGCGTAGGGGGAGATACGCAGTATTTT.

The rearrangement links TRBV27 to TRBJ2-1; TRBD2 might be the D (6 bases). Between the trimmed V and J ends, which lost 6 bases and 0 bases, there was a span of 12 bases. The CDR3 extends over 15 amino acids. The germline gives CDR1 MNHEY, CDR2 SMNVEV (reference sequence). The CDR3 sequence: CASSRDFLSYNEQFF. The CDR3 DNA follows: TGTGCCAGCAGCCGGGACTTCCTCTCCTACAATGAGCAGTTCTTC.

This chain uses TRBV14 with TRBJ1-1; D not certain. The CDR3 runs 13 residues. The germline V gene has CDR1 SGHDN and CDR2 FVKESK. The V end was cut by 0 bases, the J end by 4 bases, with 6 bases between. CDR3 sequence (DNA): TGTGCCAGCAGCCAAGATCAGGTCACTGAAGCTTTCTTT. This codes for CASSQDQVTEAFF.

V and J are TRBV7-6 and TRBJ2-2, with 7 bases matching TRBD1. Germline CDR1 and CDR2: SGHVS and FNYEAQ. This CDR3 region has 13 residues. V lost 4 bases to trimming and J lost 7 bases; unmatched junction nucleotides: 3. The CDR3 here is CASSSYRGGELFF. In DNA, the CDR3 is TGTGCCAGCAGCTCCTACAGGGGCGGGGAGCTGTTTTTT.

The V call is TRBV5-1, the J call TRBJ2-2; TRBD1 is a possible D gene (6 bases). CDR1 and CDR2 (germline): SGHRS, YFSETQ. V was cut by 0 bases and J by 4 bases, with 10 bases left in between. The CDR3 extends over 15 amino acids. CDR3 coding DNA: TGCGCCAGCAGCTTGGGGACAGCCCTCACCGGGGAGCTGTTTTTT. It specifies CASSLGTALTGELFF.

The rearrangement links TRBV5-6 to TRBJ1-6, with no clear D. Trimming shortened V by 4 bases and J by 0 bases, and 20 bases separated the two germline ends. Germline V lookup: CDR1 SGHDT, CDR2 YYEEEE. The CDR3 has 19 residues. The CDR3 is CASSGDGGPWSSYNSPLHF. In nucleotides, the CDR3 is TGTGCCAGCAGCGGGGATGGAGGACCTTGGAGCTCCTATAATTCACCCCTCCACTTT. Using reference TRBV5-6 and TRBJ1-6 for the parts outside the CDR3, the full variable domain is DAGVTQSPTHLIKTRGQQVTLRCSPKSGHDTVSWYQQALGQGPQFIFQYYEEEERQRGNFPDRFSGHQFPNYSSELNVNALLLGDSALYLCASSGDGGPWSSYNSPLHFGNGTRLTVT.

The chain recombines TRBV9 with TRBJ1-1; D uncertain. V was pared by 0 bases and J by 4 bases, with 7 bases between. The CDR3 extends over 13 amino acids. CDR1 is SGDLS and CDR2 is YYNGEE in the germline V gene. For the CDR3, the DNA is TGTGCCAGCAGCGTAGAAGAGGGCACTGAAGCTTTCTTT. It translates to CASSVEEGTEAFF.

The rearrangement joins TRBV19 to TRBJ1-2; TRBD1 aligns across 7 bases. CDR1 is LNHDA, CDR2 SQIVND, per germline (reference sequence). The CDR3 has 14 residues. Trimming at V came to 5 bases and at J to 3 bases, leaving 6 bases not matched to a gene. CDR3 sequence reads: CASSSRGSYYGYTF. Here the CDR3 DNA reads TGTGCCAGTAGTTCCAGGGGGTCCTACTATGGCTACACCTTC.

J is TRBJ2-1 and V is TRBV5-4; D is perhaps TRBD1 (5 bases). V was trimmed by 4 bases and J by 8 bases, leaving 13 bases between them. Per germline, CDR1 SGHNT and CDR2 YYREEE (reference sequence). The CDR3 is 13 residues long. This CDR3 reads CASSPPGRDEQFF. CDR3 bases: TGTGCCAGCAGCCCCCCAGGCAGGGATGAGCAGTTCTTC.

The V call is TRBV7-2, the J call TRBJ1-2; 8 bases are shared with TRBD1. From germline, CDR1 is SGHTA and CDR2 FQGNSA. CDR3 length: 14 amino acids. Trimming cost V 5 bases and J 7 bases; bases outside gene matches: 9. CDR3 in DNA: TGTGCCAGCAGCCCCGACAGGGGTTGGGTTGGCTACACCTTC. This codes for CASSPDRGWVGYTF. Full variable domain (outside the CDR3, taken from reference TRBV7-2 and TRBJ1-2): GAGVSQSPSNKVTEKGKDVELRCDPISGHTALYWYRQSLGQGLEFLIYFQGNSAPDKSGLPSDRFSAERTGGSVSTLTIQRTQQEDSAVYLCASSPDRGWVGYTFGSGTRLTVV.